What follows are 26 T cell receptor beta chains derived from one specimen sequenced in a study of cytomegalovirus exposure and HLA in healthy donors. Amplification used 60 Vbeta primers and 13 Jbeta primers. Here immunoSEQ multiplex PCR was the method, and the copy in TCRdb shows in-frame clones only, minus some. This sample's table has fewer than 100,000 clones. Sequencing was carried out using PBMCs. The receptor set was obtained from a man aged 50-60 years in good health and CMV-seronegative.

The chain employs TRBV25-1 and TRBJ1-1; no firm D call. The CDR3 consists of 13 residues. V shed 7 bases and J shed 1 base, with 10 bases lying between them. Germline V gene lookup returns CDR1 MGHDK and CDR2 SYGVNS. The CDR3 sequence is CASMQSGNTEAFF. DNA for the CDR3: TGTGCCAGCATGCAATCGGGGAACACTGAAGCTTTCTTT.

This chain links TRBV7-9 with TRBJ1-1; 8 bases are shared with TRBD1. V lost 5 bases and J lost 4; bases outside the gene matches: 6. The CDR3 is 14 residues long. Germline V gives CDR1 SEHNR, CDR2 FQNEAQ (reference sequence). CDR3 loop: CASSPRQGSTEAFF. The CDR3 DNA is TGTGCCAGCAGCCCAAGACAGGGGAGCACTGAAGCTTTCTTT.

J is TRBJ1-2 and V is TRBV7-9; 9 bases agree with TRBD1. CDR1 is SEHNR, CDR2 FQNEAQ, per germline (reference sequence). The CDR3 totals 17 residues. The V segment lost 5 bases and the J segment 4 bases; nucleotides outside the gene matches: 14. CDR3 nucleotides: TGTGCCAGCAGCGGAGGGACAGGGCAAGCGGTAGTCTATGGCTACACCTTC. It translates to CASSGGTGQAVVYGYTF.

The chain uses TRBV27 and TRBJ2-7, with 7 bases lining up with TRBD1. Trimming removed 6 bases from V and 2 bases from J; junction bases left unmatched: 4. Germline lookup yields CDR1 MNHEY and CDR2 SMNVEV (reference sequence). The length of the CDR3 is 13 residues. CDR3 amino acids: CASSRDRPYEQYF. CDR3 in DNA: TGTGCCAGCAGCCGGGACAGACCCTACGAGCAGTACTTC.

CDR3 region: CASSLAAPGSSYNSPLHF. The CDR3 region has the DNA TGTGCCAGCAGCTTAGCGGCCCCCGGGAGCTCCTATAATTCACCCCTCCACTTT. This sequence joins TRBV7-6 and TRBJ1-6; D is undetermined. V lost 0 bases and J lost 0, with 12 bases in between. This CDR3 has 18 amino acids. Germline V lookup: CDR1 SGHVS, CDR2 FNYEAQ. Based on the CDR3 plus reference TRBV7-6 and TRBJ1-6, the full variable domain is GAGVSQSPRYKVTKRGQDVALRCDPISGHVSLYWYRQALGQGPEFLTYFNYEAQQDKSGLPNDRFSAERPEGSISTLTIQRTEQRDSAMYRCASSLAAPGSSYNSPLHFGNGTRLTVT.

Remarks on this clone: Other DNA sequences in this specimen translate into the identical CDR3. CDR3 region: CASSSSGAVYNEQFF. Written as DNA, the CDR3 is TGTGCCAGCAGTTCTAGCGGGGCAGTCTATAATGAGCAGTTCTTC. V gene TRBV6-6 combines with J gene TRBJ2-1; 9 bases are shared with TRBD2. The CDR3 loop spans 15 amino acids. Germline trimming cut 4 bases from V and 7 bases from J; bases unmatched to any gene: 8. Germline lookup yields CDR1 MNHNY and CDR2 SVGAGI (reference sequence).

This chain joins TRBV14 and TRBJ2-5; 8 bases are a match to TRBD1. There are 15 residues in the CDR3. Per germline, CDR1 SGHDN and CDR2 FVKESK. With 6 bases clipped from V and 9 bases from J, the junction kept 15 bases outside the gene matches. The CDR3 bases are TGTGCCAGCAGACGCACCGGGACAGGCCCTGGTGCCCAGTACTTC. The encoded protein is CASRRTGTGPGAQYF.

On this clone itself: An end of the junction differs from the germline gene, which may be a read error. This rearrangement joins TRBV7-7 to TRBJ2-1, with 8 bases lining up with TRBD2. This CDR3 has 15 amino acids. Germline V gene data show CDR1 as SSHAT and CDR2 as FNYEAQ (reference sequence). CDR3 loop: CASSLIAGLAGEQFF. The CDR3 coding sequence is TGTGCTAGCAGCCTTATAGCGGGGCTTGCGGGTGAGCAGTTCTTC.

This sequence joins TRBV4-1 and TRBJ1-2; D ambiguous. CDR1 is MGHRA and CDR2 is YSYEKL in the germline V gene. The CDR3 has 13 residues. V lost 0 bases to trimming and J lost 3 bases, with 5 bases between them. DNA for the CDR3: TGCGCCAGCAGCCAAGATCGTGACTATGGCTACACCTTC. Amino acids: CASSQDRDYGYTF.

The chain couples TRBV5-4 to TRBJ1-1, with D hard to call. V lost 2 bases to trimming and J lost 0 bases, with 2 bases between them. Germline CDR1 is SGHNT and CDR2 is YYREEE (reference sequence). The CDR3 spans 12 residues. CDR3 coding DNA: TGTGCCAGCAGCTTTATGAACACTGAAGCTTTCTTT. It translates to CASSFMNTEAFF.

This chain uses TRBV2 with TRBJ2-3; D is undetermined. Germline V gene sequence: CDR1 SNHLY, CDR2 FYNNEI. V was cut by 3 bases and J by 3 bases, with 10 bases left in between. The CDR3 runs to 14 residues. The CDR3 protein is CASSDLSRTDTQYF. The CDR3 nucleotides read TGTGCCAGCAGTGACCTTTCACGGACAGATACGCAGTATTTT.

The rearrangement uses TRBV4-1 and TRBJ1-2; D ambiguous. Germline CDR1 and CDR2: MGHRA and YSYEKL. The V gene lost 0 bases and the J gene lost 0 bases, with 8 bases spanning the gap. The CDR3 is 15 amino acids. CDR3 sequence: CASSQDQRANYGYTF. The CDR3 bases are TGCGCCAGCAGCCAAGATCAAAGAGCTAACTATGGCTACACCTTC.

In nucleotides, the CDR3 is TGTGCCAGCAGCAACCCGTGGACAGGAAACTACAATGAGCAGTTCTTC. Protein sequence: CASSNPWTGNYNEQFF. This sequence joins TRBV13 and TRBJ2-1; 7 bases match TRBD1. The CDR3 consists of 16 residues. Trimming took 5 bases from V and 3 from J; bases not matched to a gene: 10. CDR1 and CDR2 (germline): PRHDT, FYEKMQ (reference sequence).

The rearrangement links TRBV28 to TRBJ2-5; 7 nucleotides line up with TRBD1. V shed 4 bases and J 0 bases; nucleotides not matched to a gene: 2. CDR3 length: 14 residues. Germline V gene sequence: CDR1 MDHEN, CDR2 SYDVKM. The CDR3 sequence is CASSSGQHQETQYF. Written as DNA, the CDR3 is TGTGCCAGCAGTTCGGGACAGCACCAAGAGACCCAGTACTTC. Full variable domain (rest looked up from reference TRBV28 and TRBJ2-5): DVKVTQSSRYLVKRTGEKVFLECVQDMDHENMFWYRQDPGLGLRLIYFSYDVKMKEKGDIPEGYSVSREKKERFSLILESASTNQTSMYLCASSSGQHQETQYFGPGTRLLVL.

The chain is built from TRBV5-1 and TRBJ1-6, with 7 bases fitting TRBD1. CDR1 and CDR2 from the germline V gene are SGHRS and YFSETQ. CDR3 length: 19 amino acids. V shed 4 bases and J 5 bases; nucleotides not matched to a gene: 18. CDR3 sequence: CASSLTLRQGGLDNSPLHF. As DNA, the CDR3 is TGCGCCAGCAGCCTCACCCTTAGACAGGGCGGTTTGGATAATTCACCCCTCCACTTT.

The chain links TRBV28 to TRBJ2-3, with 9 bases that match TRBD2. Looked up from germline, CDR1 is MDHEN and CDR2 is SYDVKM. The V gene end was trimmed by 6 bases and the J gene end by 6 bases; junction bases not matched to a gene: 7. The CDR3 sequence is 14 residues long. CDR3 sequence: CASRKAGGPDTQYF. CDR3 in DNA: TGTGCCAGCAGAAAAGCGGGGGGCCCTGATACGCAGTATTTT.

This chain joins TRBV5-1 and TRBJ1-4; 11 nucleotides match TRBD1. With V trimmed by 0 bases and J by 0 bases, 10 bases remained unmatched. Germline values: CDR1 SGHRS, CDR2 YFSETQ. The CDR3 extends over 20 amino acids. The CDR3, as DNA: TGCGCCAGCAGCTTGGTTCCCCCGGGACAGGGGGGGACAACTAATGAAAAACTGTTTTTT. Amino acids: CASSLVPPGQGGTTNEKLFF.

Of note for this clone: One end of the junction varies from germline; a read error may be responsible. The chain uses TRBV7-7 and TRBJ2-5; D may be TRBD2 (6 bases). In germline, CDR1 is SSHAT, CDR2 FNYEAQ (reference sequence). This CDR3 is built from 13 residues. The CDR3 is CASSSLRGETQYF. The DNA of the CDR3 is TGTGCTAGCAGCTCCTTACGGGGGGAGACCCAGTACTTC.

The gene calls are TRBV5-1 and TRBJ2-7, with 9 bases matching TRBD1. With 4 bases clipped from V and 4 bases from J, the junction kept 3 bases outside the gene matches. The CDR3 has 13 amino acids. Germline lookup yields CDR1 SGHRS and CDR2 YFSETQ. In nucleotides, the CDR3 is TGCGCCAGCAGCCTGGACAGGGGATACGAGCAGTACTTC. Translated: CASSLDRGYEQYF.

V is TRBV11-2 and J is TRBJ1-1, with D possibly being TRBD1 (5 bases). The CDR3 loop spans 16 amino acids. Trimming removed 1 base from V and 6 bases from J, with 18 bases in between. CDR1 and CDR2 from the germline V gene are SGHAT and FQNNGV. CDR3 nucleotide sequence: TGTGCCAGCAGCTTAGGCGACAGTTACCGTTTCGCTGAAGCTTTCTTT. This codes for CASSLGDSYRFAEAFF.

This chain connects TRBV7-3 to TRBJ2-2; 8 bases align to TRBD2. In germline, CDR1 is SGHTA, CDR2 FQGTGA. The CDR3 totals 16 residues. Trimming took 0 bases from V and 1 from J; bases not matched to a gene: 1. The CDR3 DNA follows: TGTGCCAGCAGCTTAACCGGGGGGGAGAACACCGGGGAGCTGTTTTTT. Its translation is CASSLTGGENTGELFF. Together with reference TRBV7-3 and TRBJ2-2, the CDR3 gives the full variable domain: GAGVSQTPSNKVTEKGKYVELRCDPISGHTALYWYRQSLGQGPEFLIYFQGTGAADDSGLPNDRFFAVRPEGSVSTLKIQRTERGDSAVYLCASSLTGGENTGELFFGEGSRLTVL.

This sequence joins TRBV5-1 and TRBJ1-2; D not certain. This CDR3 is 13 amino acids long. V dropped 4 bases and J dropped 3 bases, with 10 bases sitting between them. Germline-derived CDR1 and CDR2 are SGHRS and YFSETQ. CDR3 DNA sequence: TGCGCCAGCAGCCCGGGTACGCACTATGGCTACACCTTC. Translated, it gives CASSPGTHYGYTF.

The J gene is TRBJ2-3, the V gene TRBV14; tentatively, D is TRBD2 (5 bases). The V gene lost 1 base and the J gene lost 6 bases, with 8 bases spanning the gap. Germline V lookup: CDR1 SGHDN, CDR2 FVKESK. The CDR3 extends over 13 amino acids. Here the CDR3 reads CASSQVIADTQYF. The CDR3 DNA sequence: TGTGCCAGCAGCCAAGTAATAGCGGATACGCAGTATTTT.

V usage is TRBV15 and J usage is TRBJ2-1; TRBD2 matches at 13 bases. The CDR3 has 15 residues. Trimming at V came to 3 bases and at J to 7 bases, leaving 3 bases not matched to a gene. The V gene's germline CDR1 is LNHNV and CDR2 YYDKDF (reference sequence). CDR3 DNA: TGTGCCACCAGCAGCACTAGCGGGGGGGCTAATGAGCAGTTCTTC. Amino acid sequence: CATSSTSGGANEQFF.

The rearrangement links TRBV30 to TRBJ1-1, with D maybe TRBD1 (5 bases). Germline CDR1 and CDR2: GTSNPN and SVGIG (reference sequence). This CDR3 spans 13 amino acids. Trimming shortened V by 3 bases and J by 5 bases, and 13 bases separated the two germline ends. In nucleotides, the CDR3 is TGTGCCTGGAGAAATGGGGCGGGAACTGAAGCTTTCTTT. Its protein product is CAWRNGAGTEAFF. The whole variable domain, filled in from reference TRBV30 and TRBJ1-1, reads SQTIHQWPATLVQPVGSPLSLECTVEGTSNPNLYWYRQAAGRGLQLLFYSVGIGQISSEVPQNLSASRPQDRQFILSSKKLLLSDSGFYLCAWRNGAGTEAFFGQGTRLTVV.

The chain has TRBV9 and TRBJ2-7; perhaps TRBD1 as D (6 bases). V gave up 1 base and J gave up 5 bases, with 13 bases separating them. Germline CDR1 SGDLS, CDR2 YYNGEE. The CDR3 covers 14 residues. The CDR3 DNA follows: TGTGCCAGCAGCGTAAGCCACAGGGCCGACGAGCAGTACTTC. Its translation: CASSVSHRADEQYF.